The rows below give T cell receptor beta chains drawn from one sample of a study of early T cells in non-severe SARS-CoV-2 infection. TCRdb independently ran MiXCR on the 5' RACE reads; one entry per CDR3 protein. The repertoire consists of under 85,000 distinct CDR3 sequences, with 14% occurring once and the leading ten covering 10% to 11%. Material: whole blood. These receptors originate from an adult who was a healthcare worker with PCR-confirmed SARS-CoV-2 infection or an uninfected control (not recorded which). CDR3s include the opening cysteine and the closing phenylalanine or tryptophan. A D gene is named only where the DNA matches it firmly. Not all rows give a size; the values are once, few, many and, for expanded clones, a class.

D gene	clone size	CDR3 length	V gene	J gene	CDR3 protein	CDR3 DNA
-	-	12	TRBV12-3/TRBV12-4	TRBJ1-2	CASSPRDYGYTF	TGTGCCAGCAGTCCCAGGGACTATGGCTACACCTTC
-	-	12	TRBV12-3/TRBV12-4	TRBJ2-7	CASSLIDYEQYF	TGTGCCAGCTCCCTTATCGACTACGAGCAGTACTTC
-	-	14	TRBV28	TRBJ1-4	CASRAPGENEKLFF	TGTGCCAGCAGAGCCCCAGGGGAAAATGAAAAACTGTTTTTT
TRBD1	-	12	TRBV7-9	TRBJ1-1	CASTDRGIEAFF	TGTGCCAGCACAGACAGGGGGATTGAAGCTTTCTTT
-	-	16	TRBV28	TRBJ2-3	CASSGNVARSTDTQYF	TGTGCCAGCAGTGGAAATGTGGCTCGCAGCACAGATACGCAGTATTTT
-	-	15	TRBV25-1	TRBJ2-1	CASSADTFSYNEQFF	TGTGCCAGCAGTGCTGACACCTTCTCCTACAATGAGCAGTTCTTC
TRBD2	many	15	TRBV28	TRBJ2-3	CASSLAGGQTDTQYF	TGTGCCAGCAGCCTAGCGGGGGGGCAAACAGATACGCAGTATTTT
-	-	15	TRBV15	TRBJ1-5	CATSRGTDRNQPQHF	TGTGCCACCAGCAGGGGGACGGACCGCAATCAGCCCCAGCATTTT
-	-	13	TRBV4-1	TRBJ1-2	CASSQATPYGYTF	TGCGCCAGCAGCCAAGCCACGCCCTATGGCTACACCTTC
-	-	13	TRBV7-2	TRBJ2-3	CASSPQVTDTQYF	TGTGCCAGCAGCCCCCAGGTTACAGATACGCAGTATTTT
-	few	13	TRBV28	TRBJ2-7	CASSFDSLSGPLF	TGTGCCAGCAGTTTTGATTCTCTTTCGGGCCCCCTTTTC
TRBD2	few	16	TRBV2	TRBJ2-3	CASSGAGGTGTDTQYF	TGTGCCAGCAGTGGGGCGGGGGGAACGGGCACAGATACGCAGTATTTT
TRBD1	-	13	TRBV27	TRBJ1-1	CASSLSGQFRAFF	TGTGCCAGCAGTTTATCGGGACAGTTTAGGGCTTTCTTT
-	few	11	TRBV20-1	TRBJ1-1	CSASQGSEAFF	TGCAGTGCTAGCCAGGGGTCTGAAGCTTTCTTT
-	many	13	TRBV28	TRBJ2-1	CASSLAGYNEQFF	TGTGCCAGCAGTTTAGCAGGGTACAATGAGCAGTTCTTC
TRBD1	-	14	TRBV6-5	TRBJ1-6	CASSRGAVRSPLHF	TGTGCCAGCAGCAGGGGGGCAGTGCGTTCACCCCTCCACTTT
TRBD1	-	21	TRBV4-2	TRBJ1-3	CASSQEVRAGGLVSSGNTIYF	TGTGCCAGCAGCCAAGAGGTGCGGGCAGGGGGCCTTGTTAGCTCTGGAAACACCATATATTTT
TRBD1	few	14	TRBV20-1	TRBJ1-1	CSARDRGMNTEAFF	TGCAGTGCTAGGGACAGGGGGATGAACACTGAAGCTTTCTTT
TRBD1	few	16	TRBV6-2/TRBV6-3	TRBJ1-5	CASSFETGLSNQPQHF	TGTGCCAGCAGTTTTGAGACAGGGCTTAGCAATCAGCCCCAGCATTTT
TRBD1	-	13	TRBV6-2/TRBV6-3	TRBJ1-1	CASSKDRGTEAFF	TGTGCCAGCAGCAAGGACAGGGGCACTGAAGCTTTCTTT
TRBD1	many	14	TRBV12-3/TRBV12-4	TRBJ2-7	CASSWGQGVYEQYF	TGTGCCAGCAGCTGGGGACAGGGAGTCTACGAGCAGTACTTC
-	few	12	TRBV20-1	TRBJ1-1	CSAGRVGTEAFF	TGCAGCGCCGGAAGGGTAGGCACTGAAGCTTTCTTT
TRBD1	few	14	TRBV6-1	TRBJ2-3	CAILRDRDTDTQYF	TGTGCCATCCTCCGGGACAGGGACACAGATACGCAGTATTTT
-	-	13	TRBV5-1	TRBJ1-1	CASSFQVDAEAFF	TGCGCCAGCAGCTTTCAAGTCGACGCTGAAGCTTTCTTT
-	-	13	TRBV6-2/TRBV6-3	TRBJ2-3	CASSWGTRHTQYF	TGTGCCAGCAGTTGGGGGACAAGGCATACGCAGTATTTT
-	few	14	TRBV7-6	TRBJ2-3	CASSLGALSDTQYF	TGTGCCAGCAGCTTAGGGGCTTTGTCGGATACGCAGTATTTT
-	-	12	TRBV12-3/TRBV12-4	TRBJ2-3	CASGHSTDTQYF	TGTGCCAGCGGACATAGCACAGATACGCAGTATTTT
-	few	13	TRBV20-1	TRBJ2-3	CSASLRGTDTQYF	TGCAGTGCTAGTCTTAGGGGTACGGATACGCAGTATTTT
-	-	14	TRBV6-6	TRBJ1-5	CASSWSREVQPQHF	TGTGCCAGCAGTTGGTCCAGGGAGGTTCAGCCCCAGCATTTT
TRBD1	few	15	TRBV25-1	TRBJ1-2	CASSARNRGGYGYTF	TGTGCCAGCAGTGCTCGAAACAGGGGCGGCTATGGCTACACCTTC
-	few	14	TRBV2	TRBJ2-3	CASRWAGEGDTQYF	TGTGCCAGCAGGTGGGCAGGGGAGGGAGATACGCAGTATTTT
TRBD1	-	18	TRBV4-2	TRBJ2-3	CASSQERRTGLSTDTQYF	TGTGCCAGCAGCCAGGAACGTAGGACAGGGCTTAGCACAGATACGCAGTATTTT
-	few	14	TRBV25-1	TRBJ2-5	CASGYGGTQETQYF	TGTGCCAGCGGATATGGCGGGACCCAAGAGACCCAGTACTTC